The T cell receptor (beta chain) under discussion was sequenced for a study of Tregs in tolerant kidney transplant recipients (dated by TCRdb to between 2018 and 2021). Some background on the complete study: The transplants used related donors with nonmyeloablative bone marrow transplantation, and mixed chimerism in the human trials was transient. TCRbeta sequencing was used in the study to identify donor-specific regulatory T cells before combined kidney and bone marrow transplantation, and the identified cells were then tracked after transplant. Paper-wide results and their limitations: Biological reproducibility was not directly assessed, although technical replication error appeared to be minimal. Because the study included only a small number of patients, the results must be confirmed in larger populations and under other immunosuppression protocols. For some patients the PCR primers changed over time, which made it impossible to compare the samples from those patients at the nucleotide level. Expanding Tregs with activated donor B cells appeared to identify the most biologically relevant and donor-specific TCRbeta repertoire. Donor-specific Treg expansion exceeded global Treg expansion in tolerant patients, suggesting antigen-driven rather than nonspecific expansion.

The time point label, read with the paper, signifies: blood sample drawn before combined kidney and bone marrow transplant. Thawed PBMCs were FACS-sorted into unstimulated Tregs (CD4+CD25+CD127-), CD4+ non-Tregs (CD4+CD25-), CD4 cells and CD8 cells. A few combined kidney and bone marrow transplant recipients from the ITN036ST trial were included as patients, and samples were available only from these trial subjects. Healthy control blood was separated into PBMCs by Ficoll density gradient and cryopreserved, and patient PBMCs were collected both before and after transplant. For this chain, trimming is 5 bases at the V end and 5 bases at the J end, and the number of junction bases without a gene match is 6. CDR1 and CDR2, per the germline V gene (reference sequence), are LNHDA and SQIVND. The CDR3 spans 15 residues, from the cysteine through the phenylalanine. Sequencing covers 36 bases of the CDR3, shown here with the frame starting at base 1.

With respect to this clone: Its cognate antigen has yet to be identified. The read gets to within 3 residues of the CDR3 end, and the germline J gene fills in the rest.

For TCRbeta CDR3 sequencing, genomic DNA was extracted from sorted cells using the QIAGEN DNeasy Blood and Tissue Kit. High-throughput TCRbeta CDR3 sequencing, which included PCR amplification with bias correction and internal controls, was done commercially through immunoSEQ. The paper's data handling went like this. Unique productive TCRbeta sequences were defined by CDR3 nucleotide sequence where primers matched, otherwise by CDR3 amino acid sequence with Vbeta and Jbeta genes. To correct sorting error, sequences shared between sorted populations at a frequency ratio of 2:1 or less were removed; the rest were assigned to the higher population. A sequence was defined as donor-reactive if the sequence was expanded at least 5-fold in CFSE-low cells compared with unstimulated cells and had a frequency of at least 0.01% in CFSE-low cells. Repertoire divergence was quantified by Jensen-Shannon divergence using the top 100 TCRbeta sequences ranked by frequency. When a sample had multiple sequencing runs, each run was corrected for sorting error separately and the runs were then pooled. In TCRdb, the immuneACCESS table is reduced to in-frame sequences with V and J assigned. These tables do not hold every clone; where another copy was compared, an unresolved V gene accounts for under half, and the others remain unexplained. V, J and clone size reflect that table, while D and trimming were determined from the DNA. This sample's listing comprises over 25,000 clones. Roughly 7.5% of the sample rests with the top ten.

The chain was built from TRBV19 and TRBJ1-4, and TRBD1 aligns with 9 junction nucleotides. This specimen consisted of CD8+ T cells from blood, obtained before the transplant. This TCR was sampled from a human donor who received a combined kidney and bone marrow transplant. The CDR3 protein: CASSSGQGSNEKLFF. The DNA read from the CDR3 is TGTGCCAGTAGTTCGGGACAGGGATCCAATGAAAAA.